Below are 17 T cell receptor beta chains sequenced from a single sample in a study of cytomegalovirus exposure and HLA in healthy donors. The PCR ran on 60 Vbeta and 13 Jbeta primers. Profiling relied on immunoSEQ multiplex PCR, and the TCRdb table lists in-frame clones only, not all of them. The sample contains about 220,000 clones, 82% of which appear only once. Input material: PBMCs. The receptors stem from a woman in her forties in good health and CMV-seropositive.

V is TRBV5-6 and J is TRBJ2-7; 10 nucleotides match TRBD2. V trimming: 2 bases; J trimming: 2 bases; junction bases outside the gene matches: 4. Germline CDR1 SGHDT, CDR2 YYEEEE. The CDR3 is 15 residues long. The chain's CDR3 is CASSFVTSGAYEQYF. CDR3 DNA sequence: TGTGCCAGCAGCTTCGTAACTAGCGGGGCCTACGAGCAGTACTTC.

This chain uses TRBV30 with TRBJ2-1; TRBD1 aligns across 8 bases. J lost 7 bases, V lost 4 bases, and 9 bases had no gene match. The CDR3 is 14 amino acids. Per the germline V gene, CDR1 is GTSNPN and CDR2 is SVGIG (reference sequence). CDR3: CAWITGQGWNEQFF. CDR3 in DNA: TGTGCCTGGATCACAGGACAGGGCTGGAATGAGCAGTTCTTC.

The CDR3 DNA follows: TGCAGCGGCGGACAGGGCTACGAGCAGTACTTC. Encoded protein: CSGGQGYEQYF. This chain connects TRBV29-1 to TRBJ2-7; 8 bases agree with TRBD1. The germline V gene has CDR1 SQVTM and CDR2 ANQGSEA. Trimming at V came to 7 bases and at J to 3 bases, leaving 2 bases not matched to a gene. The CDR3 length is 11 residues.

V usage is TRBV5-1 and J usage is TRBJ2-3; 10 bases fit TRBD1. The V segment lost 4 bases and the J segment 3 bases; nucleotides outside the gene matches: 8. The CDR3 runs to 16 residues. The germline V gene encodes CDR1 SGHRS and CDR2 YFSETQ. The CDR3 is CASSGSGTGATDTQYF. DNA of the CDR3: TGCGCCAGCAGCGGCTCCGGGACAGGGGCAACAGATACGCAGTATTTT.

The V call is TRBV7-9, the J call TRBJ2-7; tentatively, D is TRBD2 (5 bases). Trimming stripped 1 base from V and 2 bases from J, with 12 bases between. In germline, CDR1 is SEHNR, CDR2 FQNEAQ (reference sequence). This CDR3 region has 15 residues. CDR3 region: CASSLGAASTYEQYF. CDR3 DNA: TGTGCCAGCAGCTTAGGAGCGGCATCTACCTACGAGCAGTACTTC.

The chain links TRBV19 to TRBJ1-1; 7 bases match TRBD1. Germline assignment: CDR1 LNHDA and CDR2 SQIVND (reference sequence). V dropped 8 bases and J dropped 5; count of bases not matched to a gene: 8. There are 13 residues in the CDR3. The CDR3 DNA follows: TGTGCCAGTTCACAGGGGTGGTCGACTGAAGCTTTCTTT. It codes for CASSQGWSTEAFF.

There are a few counts of this clone. The chain combines TRBV6-5 with TRBJ1-5, with D possibly TRBD1 on 6 matching bases. V lost 6 bases and J lost 4, with 13 bases in between. The CDR3 consists of 14 residues. The germline V gene has CDR1 MNHEY and CDR2 SVGAGI. The CDR3 DNA sequence: TGTGCCAGCAGCTACGGACAGCATAATCAGCCCCAGCATTTT. Residues: CASSYGQHNQPQHF.

In this sample, this clone turned up once. The chain couples TRBV5-1 to TRBJ2-3; 14 bases agree with TRBD2. The germline CDR1 and CDR2 sequences are SGHRS and YFSETQ. The CDR3 is 17 amino acids. V dropped 4 bases and J dropped 2; count of bases not matched to a gene: 6. CDR3 DNA: TGCGCCAGCAGCGTGGGACTAGCGGGAGTACCCACAGATACGCAGTATTTT. This translates into CASSVGLAGVPTDTQYF. The variable domain in full, completed from reference TRBV5-1 and TRBJ2-3, reads KAGVTQTPRYLIKTRGQQVTLSCSPISGHRSVSWYQQTPGQGLQFLFEYFSETQRNKGNFPGRFSGRQFSNSRSEMNVSTLELGDSALYLCASSVGLAGVPTDTQYFGPGTRLTVL.

The V call is TRBV11-2, the J call TRBJ2-7, with D tentatively TRBD1 (6 bases). Germline V CDR1 and CDR2: SGHAT, FQNNGV. Trimming took 3 bases from V and 2 from J, leaving 23 bases between them. This CDR3 spans 18 amino acids. CDR3 amino acids: CASSFPLPDRRGTYEQYF. The CDR3 nucleotides are TGTGCCAGCAGCTTCCCCCTCCCTGACAGGAGAGGAACCTACGAGCAGTACTTC.

The CDR3 sequence: CASSQGSSGRGYEQYF. The CDR3 region has the DNA TGCGCCAGCAGCCAAGGGAGTAGCGGGAGAGGCTACGAGCAGTACTTC. The chain is built from TRBV4-3 and TRBJ2-7; 9 bases fit TRBD2. The CDR3 loop spans 16 amino acids. The trim removed 1 base at V and 3 bases at J, leaving 7 bases unmatched. CDR1 LGHNA and CDR2 YSLEER come from the germline V gene.

This clone was counted between two and nine times. V and J are TRBV30 and TRBJ1-2; D is perhaps TRBD1 (6 bases). The V gene lost 5 bases and the J gene lost 5 bases, with 18 bases spanning the gap. The CDR3 spans 14 residues. Germline CDR1 is GTSNPN and CDR2 is SVGIG (reference sequence). The CDR3: CAWRYTGISYGYTF. Written as DNA, the CDR3 is TGTGCCTGGCGTTATACAGGGATTTCTTATGGCTACACCTTC.

The chain has TRBV6-4 and TRBJ2-1; D possibly corresponds to TRBD2 (5 bases). V lost 5 bases and J lost 4, with 18 bases in between. Germline V gives CDR1 MRHNA, CDR2 SNTAGT. The CDR3 is 16 amino acids. The CDR3 region has the DNA TGTGCCAGCAGTCCAAACCACGGGGTAGCGTACAATGAGCAGTTCTTC. Translation gives CASSPNHGVAYNEQFF.

This clone came up a few times. The gene calls are TRBV6-6 and TRBJ2-7, with 8 bases aligning to TRBD2. This CDR3 contains 14 residues. Germline trimming cut 6 bases from V and 3 bases from J; bases unmatched to any gene: 7. Germline V gene sequence: CDR1 MNHNY, CDR2 SVGAGI (reference sequence). The CDR3 spells CASRLIRGGYEQYF. The CDR3 nucleotides are TGTGCCAGCAGACTTATCCGGGGGGGCTACGAGCAGTACTTC.

The CDR3 nucleotides read TGTGCCAGCAGTTACCCGTCGGGGGATGAGCAGTTCTTC. Its translation is CASSYPSGDEQFF. The chain carries TRBV6-5 and TRBJ2-1; tentative D call: TRBD2 (6 bases). The germline CDR1 and CDR2 sequences are MNHEY and SVGAGI. The CDR3 runs to 13 residues. Trimming cost V 2 bases and J 8 bases, with 10 bases left between them.

The chain uses TRBV27 and TRBJ1-2, with 9 bases identical to TRBD1. The germline CDR1 and CDR2 sequences are MNHEY and SMNVEV (reference sequence). V was pared by 8 bases and J by 4 bases, with 8 bases of the junction left unmatched. The CDR3 is 14 residues long. The CDR3 DNA follows: TGTGCCAGCGCCCCCACAGGGGGCGCCTATGGCTACACCTTC. It is translated as CASAPTGGAYGYTF.

The chain combines TRBV5-6 with TRBJ2-1, with TRBD1 matching 9 bases. Germline CDR1 is SGHDT and CDR2 is YYEEEE. There are 13 residues in the CDR3. J was trimmed by 8 bases and V by 5 bases; bases with no gene match: 5. In nucleotides, the CDR3 is TGTGCCAGCAGTCTCGGGGACAGGGATGAGCAGTTCTTC. Protein sequence: CASSLGDRDEQFF. The whole variable domain, filled in from reference TRBV5-6 and TRBJ2-1, reads DAGVTQSPTHLIKTRGQQVTLRCSPKSGHDTVSWYQQALGQGPQFIFQYYEEEERQRGNFPDRFSGHQFPNYSSELNVNALLLGDSALYLCASSLGDRDEQFFGPGTRLTVL.

Details on this clone: At one end, the junction sequence differs from germline, possibly due to a read error. The V gene is TRBV7-9, the J gene TRBJ1-2; D is perhaps TRBD1 (5 bases). Per the germline V gene, CDR1 is SEHNR and CDR2 is FQNEAQ (reference sequence). The CDR3 contains 12 residues. In DNA form, the CDR3 reads TGTTCCAGCAGCCTGGACAATTTTGGCTACACCTTC. Amino acid sequence: CSSSLDNFGYTF.